One sample yielded the 3 T cell receptor beta chains listed below, sequenced in a study of shared clonotypes between healthy human individuals. Generated by immunoSEQ multiplex PCR, the TCRdb table keeps only in-frame clones and is missing some. The sample consists of roughly 500,000 clones, roughly 80% of them appearing once. Sequenced: PBMCs. The receptors originated from a woman between 40 and 55 years old in good health. Some clones in this sample may be carry-over from other donors' samples.

A single count supports this clone. A far larger clone lies a single base away; this is likely a read error. This sequence joins TRBV7-9 and TRBJ2-2, with TRBD1 as a possible D gene (5 bases). This CDR3 is 16 amino acids long. CDR1 SEHNR and CDR2 FQNEAQ come from the germline V gene (reference sequence). The V end lost 5 bases, the J end lost 2 bases, and 15 bases lay between the germline ends. DNA of the CDR3: TGTGCCAGCAGCCATCACAGGTGCGGCAACACCGGGGAGCTGTTTTTT. It codes for CASSHHRCGNTGELFF.

The chain carries TRBV25-1 and TRBJ2-7; D remains unclear. With 2 bases removed from V and 6 bases from J, the gap between germline ends came to 8 bases. This CDR3 has 12 amino acids. Germline CDR1 is MGHDK and CDR2 is SYGVNS. The CDR3 sequence is CASSEGGGEQYF. The CDR3 DNA follows: TGTGCCAGCAGTGAAGGCGGCGGCGAGCAGTACTTC.

The chain joins TRBV11-2 to TRBJ2-5; 12 bases are a match to TRBD2. V lost 0 bases, J lost 4 bases, and 3 bases stayed unmatched. Germline lookup yields CDR1 SGHAT and CDR2 FQNNGV. The CDR3 runs to 16 residues. The CDR3: CASSLEVTSGRETQYF. For the CDR3, the DNA is TGTGCCAGCAGCTTAGAAGTGACTAGCGGGAGAGAGACCCAGTACTTC.